This T cell receptor beta chain was captured by sequencing in a study of blood T cell repertoires in COVID-19. Overall study: Donors in the United States, Italy and Spain gave samples during acute or convalescent COVID-19. T cells, B-cell-depleted T cells, or PBMCs provided the cDNA or gDNA that served as material.

Germline trimming cut 4 bases from V and 10 bases from J; bases unmatched to any gene: 16. The CDR3 has 16 amino acids. Germline V gene sequence: CDR1 SGHRS, CDR2 YFSETQ. Original methodology: Amplification of reference gene primers was used by the study to estimate nucleated cell counts. Libraries were prepared by immunoSEQ multiplex PCR; TCRdb keeps only in-frame clonotypes and omits some of them. The DNA gave D and trimming, while V, J and clone size come from that table. Of tens of thousands of clones in the sample, around 87% are singletons; the top ten hold 8%. Sequencing used peripheral blood. The V gene is TRBV5-1, the J gene TRBJ1-1; the match to TRBD1 covers 10 bases. The TCR comes from a man aged 80 or over with active or convalescent COVID-19. In nucleotides, the CDR3 is TGCGCCAGCAGCACGAATGGCCCGGGACAGGGGCATGCAGCTTTCTTT. It yields the protein CASSTNGPGQGHAAFF.